The sequence of this T cell receptor beta chain was determined in a study of chronic HIV infection and antiretroviral therapy. This clonotype was seen at least ten times. One entry per CDR3 protein, called by TCRdb with MiXCR from the 5' RACE reads. This sample has 39,000 or so distinct CDR3 sequences, with about 8.9% found just once. CDR1 is SGHDT, CDR2 YYEEEE, per germline. This CDR3 comprises 16 residues. J gave up 6 bases and V 2 bases, and 8 bases lay outside the gene matches. The receptor was isolated from an adult who had HIV and had not received antiretroviral therapy, or was an uninfected healthy control (not recorded which). Sequenced material: peripheral blood. This sequence joins TRBV5-6 and TRBJ2-3; TRBD2 aligns across 11 bases. DNA of the CDR3: TGTGCCAGCAGCTTACTAGCGGGAGATGCGGGGGATACGCAGTATTTT. This translates into CASSLLAGDAGDTQYF.